This T cell receptor beta chain derives from a study of blood T cell repertoires in COVID-19 (dated by TCRdb to the early 2020s). Background on the whole study: The collaborator samples originated in the United States, Italy and Spain and spanned the acute and convalescent phases of COVID-19. Where available, HLA class I and class II types were obtained from metadata supplied by the sample provider rather than from assay-based typing. The prospective study material was composed of cDNA or gDNA derived from T cells, B-cell-depleted T cells, or PBMCs. A freely available public database, intended as a resource for researchers studying the immune response to SARS-CoV-2, is where the repertoires were released. The sample metadata nearly always contained a de-identified subject ID, COVID-19 status, age in years and sex. Deeply sampled blood TCRbeta repertoires from subjects exposed to, actively infected with, or recovered from COVID-19 were included in the dataset. The samples were drawn from two sources: the first 160 participants of the ongoing ImmuneRACE study, and 1,200 or so subjects contributed by 6 global collaborators.

Clipping removes 5 bases from V and 7 bases from J, with 6 as the unmatched junction base count. Spanning cysteine to phenylalanine, the CDR3 consists of 14 amino acids. The sequence is cut down to CDR3 DNA, 42 bases in frame from base 1. Looking up the germline V gene yields CDR1 SGHAT and CDR2 FQNNGV. The immunoSEQ Assay, a bias-controlled multiplex PCR, was used to amplify TCRbeta CDR3 regions from genomic DNA. The authors processed their data as follows. The number of nucleated cells in each sample was estimated from the amplification of reference gene primers within the assay. To quantify the absolute abundance of each unique TCRbeta CDR3 rearrangement, sequence reads were collapsed and filtered. For each sample, productive Simpson clonality was calculated as the square root of Simpson's diversity index across productive rearrangements. TCRdb took this table from immuneACCESS and kept in-frame rearrangements with V and J called. Such tables lack part of the clones; where checked against another copy, unresolved V genes explain under half of the gap, and the rest is unexplained. V, J and clone size derive from that table, while D and trimming were established from the DNA sequence. This sample comprises 160,000 or so clones, 84% of them detected only once. Around 20% of the sample comes from the top ten.

What the authors observed across the whole study: The amount of clinical and demographic metadata varied by source and participant and was provided uncurated.

Remarks on this clone: The antigen this receptor binds is unknown. Base qualities are missing; no much larger clone stands one base away. This sample includes further DNA sequences coding for the same CDR3.

Whole blood was collected in K2EDTA tubes by collaborating institutions according to the institutions' own protocols. For TCRbeta analysis, collaborators shipped samples in one of three forms: frozen whole blood, isolated PBMCs, or DNA extracted from either of those sample types. Input material: peripheral blood. The clonotype was recovered from a woman of 80 years or more with acute or convalescent COVID-19. This chain is built from TRBV11-2 and TRBJ1-3, and TRBD1 matches 9 of the central bases. The CDR3 amino acid sequence is: CASSRDRAGNTIYF. The nucleotide sequence is given as TGTGCCAGCAGCCGGGACAGGGCAGGGAACACCATATATTTT.